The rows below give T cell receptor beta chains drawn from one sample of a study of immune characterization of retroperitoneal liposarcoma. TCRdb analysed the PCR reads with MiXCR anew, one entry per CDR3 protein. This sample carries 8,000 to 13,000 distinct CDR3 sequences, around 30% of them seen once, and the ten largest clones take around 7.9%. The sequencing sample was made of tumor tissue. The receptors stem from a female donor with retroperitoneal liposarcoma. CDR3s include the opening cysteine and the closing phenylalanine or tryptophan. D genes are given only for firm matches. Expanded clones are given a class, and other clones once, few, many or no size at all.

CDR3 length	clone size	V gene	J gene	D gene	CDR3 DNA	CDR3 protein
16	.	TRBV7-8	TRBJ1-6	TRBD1	TGTGCCAGCAGCTTAGGGCCGGGACAGGGTCGATCACCCCTCCACTTT	CASSLGPGQGRSPLHF
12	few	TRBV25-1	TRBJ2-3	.	TGTGCCAGCAGTGTCTCCCCAGATACGCAGTATTTT	CASSVSPDTQYF
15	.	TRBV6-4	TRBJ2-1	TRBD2	TGTGCCAGCAGTGCCCCCGGGACTAGCGGGAGGGCCCAGTTCTTC	CASSAPGTSGRAQFF
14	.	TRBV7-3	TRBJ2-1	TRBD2	TGTGCCAGCAGCTCGGCTAGCGGGAACAATGAGCAGTTCTTC	CASSSASGNNEQFF
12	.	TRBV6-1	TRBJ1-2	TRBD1	TGTGCCACTAGACAGGGGGACGATGGCTACACCTTC	CATRQGDDGYTF
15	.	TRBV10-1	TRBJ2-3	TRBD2	TGCGCCAGCAGTGACTCTAGCGGGAGAGGTGATACGCAGTATTTT	CASSDSSGRGDTQYF
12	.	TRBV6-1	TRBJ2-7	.	TGTGCCAGCAGTGAACAACCCTACGAGCAGTACTTC	CASSEQPYEQYF
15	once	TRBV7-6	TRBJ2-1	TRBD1	TGTGCCAGCAGCTTAGCGGGACAGGCGACCTACGAGCAGTTCTTC	CASSLAGQATYEQFF
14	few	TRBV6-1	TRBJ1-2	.	TGTGCCAGCAGGGATCGACAACGTAACTATGGCTACACCTTC	CASRDRQRNYGYTF
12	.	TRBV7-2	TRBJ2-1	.	TGTGCCAGCAGCTTAGACGACAATGAGCAGTTCTTC	CASSLDDNEQFF
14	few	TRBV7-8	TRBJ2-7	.	TGTGCCAGCAGCTTACTAGCGCGCGCCTACGAGCAGTACTTC	CASSLLARAYEQYF
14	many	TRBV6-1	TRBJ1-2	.	TGTGCCAGCAGTGCTCGGTCGTGGGGCGGTGGCTACACCTTC	CASSARSWGGGYTF
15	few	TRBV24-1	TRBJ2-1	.	TGTGCCACCAGTGATTTGCGGCAGTCTCAAGAGACCCAGTTCTTC	CATSDLRQSQETQFF
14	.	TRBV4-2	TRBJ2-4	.	TGTGCCAGCAGCCAAGATAGCTCCTACAATGAGCAGTACTTC	CASSQDSSYNEQYF
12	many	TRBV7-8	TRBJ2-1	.	TGTGCCAGCAGCTTAGGGGACAATGAGCAGTTCTTC	CASSLGDNEQFF
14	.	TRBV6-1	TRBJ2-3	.	TGTGCCAGCAGGACCGGCCCGGCTGGGGAGCTACCGTACTTC	CASRTGPAGELPYF
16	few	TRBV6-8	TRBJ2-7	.	TGTGCCAGCAGTTACTCAGAAGCGGTTAGCTCCTACGAGCAGTACTTC	CASSYSEAVSSYEQYF
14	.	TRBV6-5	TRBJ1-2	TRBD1	TGTGCCAGCAGTTTGGACAGGCTACACTATGGCTACACCTTC	CASSLDRLHYGYTF
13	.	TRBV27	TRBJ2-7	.	TGTGCCAGCAGTCCCGGCCGCTACAATGAGCAGTACTTC	CASSPGRYNEQYF
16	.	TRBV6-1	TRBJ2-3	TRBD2	TGTGCCAGCAAGCTAGCGGGGACTTACTCCTACAATGAGCAGTATTTT	CASKLAGTYSYNEQYF
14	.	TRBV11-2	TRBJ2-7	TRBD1	TGTGCCAGCAGCCCTTGGACAGGGAACAATGAGCAGTACTTC	CASSPWTGNNEQYF
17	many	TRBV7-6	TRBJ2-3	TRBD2	TGTGCCAGCAGCACCTACCGGACTAGCGGGGGCACAGATACGCAGTATTTT	CASSTYRTSGGTDTQYF
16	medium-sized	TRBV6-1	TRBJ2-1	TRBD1	TGTGCCAGCAGTAAGTGGGGACAGCCCGACTACAATGAGCAGTTCTTC	CASSKWGQPDYNEQFF
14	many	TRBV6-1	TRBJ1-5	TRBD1	TGTGCCAGCAGGGGACAGGGAATCAATCAGCCCCAGCATTTT	CASRGQGINQPQHF
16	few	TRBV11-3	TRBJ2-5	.	TGTGCCAGCAGCCACCTAGGTGGCGGGGGCCTAGAGACCCAGTACTTC	CASSHLGGGGLETQYF
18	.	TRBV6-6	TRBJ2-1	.	TGTGCCAGCAGTTACTCGGGTTCAATGGACCGCACGTACAATGAGCAGTTCTTC	CASSYSGSMDRTYNEQFF
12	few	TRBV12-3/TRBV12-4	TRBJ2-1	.	TGTGCCAGCAGAGGAGGGAGCTACGAGCAGTTCTTC	CASRGGSYEQFF
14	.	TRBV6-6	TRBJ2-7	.	TGTGCCAGCAAGCCGGGACCGACTTCCTACGAGCAGTACTTC	CASKPGPTSYEQYF
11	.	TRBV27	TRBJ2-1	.	TGTGCCAGCAGTTCGTCGGGACTTCTGTTCTTC	CASSSSGLLFF
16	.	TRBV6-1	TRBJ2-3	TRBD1	TGTGCCAGCAGTGCCGAACCGGGACAGGGTGCAGATACGCAGTATTTT	CASSAEPGQGADTQYF
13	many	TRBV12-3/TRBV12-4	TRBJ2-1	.	TGTGCCAGCAGTTTTACGACAGACTACGAGCAGTTCTTC	CASSFTTDYEQFF
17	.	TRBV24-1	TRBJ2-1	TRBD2	TGTGCCACCAGTGATCCCCCTAGCGGGAGGGGGTACAATGAGCAGTTCTTC	CATSDPPSGRGYNEQFF
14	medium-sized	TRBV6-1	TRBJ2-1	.	TGTGCCAGCAGTGAGTACTCGATCTCCTACGAGCAGTTCTTC	CASSEYSISYEQFF
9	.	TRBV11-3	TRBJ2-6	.	TGTGCCAGCAGTTTCGAGGGGACTTTC	CASSFEGTF
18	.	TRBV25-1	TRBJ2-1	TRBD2	TGTGCCAGCAGTGGCGGGAGATCCCCCGGGGAGCCCTACAATGAGCAGTTCTTC	CASSGGRSPGEPYNEQFF
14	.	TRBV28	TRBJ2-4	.	TGTGCCAGCAGGGGGGGGACAGAGACGAATGAGCAGTACTTC	CASRGGTETNEQYF
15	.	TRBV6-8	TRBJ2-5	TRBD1	TGTGCCAGCAGTTCCCAAGGGACAGGGGTAGAGACCCAGTACTTC	CASSSQGTGVETQYF
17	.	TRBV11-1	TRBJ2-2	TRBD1	TGTGCCAGCAGCCATAAGAGGACAGGACCTAACACCGGGGAGCTGTTTTTT	CASSHKRTGPNTGELFF
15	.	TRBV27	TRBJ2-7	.	TGTGCCACCAGACCAGGGGTAGGCCCCGGGTATGAGCAGTACTTC	CATRPGVGPGYEQYF
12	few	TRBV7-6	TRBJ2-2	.	TGTGCCAGCCGAGCAGAGTCCGGGGAGCTGTTTTTT	CASRAESGELFF
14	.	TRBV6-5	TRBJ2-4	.	TGTGCCAGCAGTTACCCTGCGGGCGGGAATGAGCAGTACTTC	CASSYPAGGNEQYF
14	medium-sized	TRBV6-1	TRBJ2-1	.	TGTGCCAGCAGTGTTTCATGGGGCCAAGAGACCCAGTTCTTC	CASSVSWGQETQFF
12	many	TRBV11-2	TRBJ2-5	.	TGTGCCAGCAGCTTAGTCAGAGAGACCCAGTACTTC	CASSLVRETQYF
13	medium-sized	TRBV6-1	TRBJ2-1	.	TGTGCCAGCAGTGTCCCGATACCCAATGAGCAGTTCTTC	CASSVPIPNEQFF
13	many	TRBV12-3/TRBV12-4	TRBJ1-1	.	TGTGCCAGCAGTTTAGACCCCCTGGGGGAAGCTTTCTTT	CASSLDPLGEAFF
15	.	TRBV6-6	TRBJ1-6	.	TGTGCCAGCACCCTAAGGGGCAGGGGCCCTTCACCCCTCCACTTT	CASTLRGRGPSPLHF
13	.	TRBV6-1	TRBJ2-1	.	TGTGCCAGCGGAATGAGCGGTTCCTACGAGCAGTTCTTC	CASGMSGSYEQFF
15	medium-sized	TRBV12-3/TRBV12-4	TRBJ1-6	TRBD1	TGTGCCAGCAGGCAAAGACAGGGGAATAATTCACCCCTCCACTTT	CASRQRQGNNSPLHF
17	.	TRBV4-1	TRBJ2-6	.	TGCGCCAGCAGCCAACCCCTTCGGGCCTCTGGGGCCAACGTCCTGACTTTC	CASSQPLRASGANVLTF
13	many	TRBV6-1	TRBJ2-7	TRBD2	TGTGCCGGCCGACTAGCGGGAAGGAATGAGCAGTACTTC	CAGRLAGRNEQYF
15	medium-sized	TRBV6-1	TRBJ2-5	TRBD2	TGTGCCAGCAGTGAAGAGGCTAGCGGGGCGGAGACCCAGTACTTC	CASSEEASGAETQYF
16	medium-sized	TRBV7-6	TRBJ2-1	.	TGTGCCAGCAGCTTAGGCCCCACCCAGGATGGCTATGAGCAGTTCTTC	CASSLGPTQDGYEQFF
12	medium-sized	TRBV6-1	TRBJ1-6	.	TGTGCCAGCAGTGACAGGTATTCACCCCTCCACTTT	CASSDRYSPLHF
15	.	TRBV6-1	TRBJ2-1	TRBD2	TGTGCCAGCAGACTGACTAGCGGGTTCACCTACGAGCAGTTCTTC	CASRLTSGFTYEQFF